This entry lists 30 T cell receptor beta chains sequenced from one sample in a study of long-term antiretroviral therapy in people with HIV. They ran version v3.0 of the immunoSEQ assay at survey level. Profiling relied on immunoSEQ multiplex PCR, and the TCRdb table lists in-frame clones only, not all of them. The repertoire includes 16,000 or so clones, 85% to 95% of them detected once, and over 1.1% sits in the top ten. Specimen: unsorted PBMCs, collected less than 11 years after starting antiretroviral therapy. Receptor source: a man aged 30-40 years with HIV.

The genes are TRBV5-4 and TRBJ2-1; TRBD1 agrees at 9 bases. Trimming took 2 bases from V and 6 from J; bases not matched to a gene: 12. The CDR3 has 17 amino acids. Germline V gene data show CDR1 as SGHNT and CDR2 as YYREEE (reference sequence). CDR3 sequence (DNA): TGTGCCAGCAGCTTCGGGGGGACAGGGAGGATGGTCAATGAGCAGTTCTTC. Translated, it gives CASSFGGTGRMVNEQFF.

V usage is TRBV6-1 and J usage is TRBJ1-2; D is perhaps TRBD1 (5 bases). The CDR3 loop spans 13 amino acids. Germline V gene sequence: CDR1 MNHNS, CDR2 SASEGT. Trimming left V 8 bases short and J 5 bases short, with 15 bases between. The CDR3 region is CASLPGTLYGYTF. CDR3 coding DNA: TGTGCCAGCCTACCCGGGACTCTATATGGCTACACCTTC.

The gene calls are TRBV4-1 and TRBJ2-5, with D perhaps TRBD1 or TRBD2 (6 bases each). This CDR3 is 17 amino acids long. Germline CDR1 is MGHRA and CDR2 is YSYEKL. Deletions cut 0 bases from V and 0 bases from J, with 14 bases between. The CDR3 spells CASSQDARRGHQETQYF. CDR3 coding DNA: TGCGCCAGCAGCCAAGATGCGCGCCGGGGGCACCAAGAGACCCAGTACTTC.

The V gene is TRBV6-5, the J gene TRBJ2-7; the D is unclear. V was cut by 7 bases and J by 3 bases, with 16 bases left in between. Germline CDR1 and CDR2: MNHEY and SVGAGI. This CDR3 is built from 14 residues. The CDR3 DNA sequence: TGTGCCAGCACCGATAGTCCTTTCGGCTACGAGCAGTACTTC. Translation gives CASTDSPFGYEQYF.

The chain links TRBV18 to TRBJ1-4; the D is unclear. Trimming left V 2 bases short and J 2 bases short, with 9 bases between. The CDR3 has 15 amino acids. Germline-derived CDR1 and CDR2 are KGHSH and LQKENI. In nucleotides, the CDR3 is TGTGCCAGCTCACCAAGCTCGGGGACTAATGAAAAACTGTTTTTT. Translation: CASSPSSGTNEKLFF.

The chain combines TRBV27 with TRBJ2-5, with 8 nucleotides matching TRBD1. The germline gives CDR1 MNHEY, CDR2 SMNVEV (reference sequence). The CDR3 extends over 16 amino acids. V lost 4 bases and J lost 1; bases outside the gene matches: 8. The CDR3 nucleotides read TGTGCCAGCAGTTCCACGACAGGGGTAGGCCAAGAGACCCAGTACTTC. Translating it yields CASSSTTGVGQETQYF.

This chain connects TRBV11-2 to TRBJ2-5; no clear D. The CDR3 is 12 residues long. The ends were cut back, 5 bases at V and 2 bases at J, with 6 bases in the middle. CDR1 is SGHAT, CDR2 FQNNGV, per germline. CDR3: CASSGPQETQYF. Here the CDR3 DNA reads TGTGCCAGCAGCGGCCCGCAAGAGACCCAGTACTTC. Full variable domain (outside the CDR3, taken from reference TRBV11-2 and TRBJ2-5): EAGVAQSPRYKIIEKRQSVAFWCNPISGHATLYWYQQILGQGPKLLIQFQNNGVVDDSQLPKDRFSAERLKGVDSTLKIQPAKLEDSAVYLCASSGPQETQYFGPGTRLLVL.

The table lists this clone with a count of one. The genes are TRBV9 and TRBJ1-3, with TRBD1 matching over 7 bases. V shed 3 bases, J shed 0 bases, and the junction held 3 bases outside the gene matches. The CDR3 is 15 amino acids. Germline CDR1 reads SGDLS; CDR2 reads YYNGEE. The chain's CDR3 is CASSAGQDSGNTIYF. CDR3 in DNA: TGTGCCAGCAGCGCTGGACAGGACTCTGGAAACACCATATATTTT.

The chain employs TRBV5-1 and TRBJ2-5; TRBD1 aligns across 9 bases. CDR1 is SGHRS, CDR2 YFSETQ, per germline. Trimming took 4 bases from V and 3 from J; bases not matched to a gene: 7. The CDR3 covers 15 residues. CDR3 sequence reads: CASSTQGQGEETQYF. The CDR3 region has the DNA TGCGCCAGCAGCACGCAGGGACAGGGAGAAGAGACCCAGTACTTC.

The rearrangement links TRBV7-9 to TRBJ1-4; TRBD1 might be the D (6 bases). Germline V gene data show CDR1 as SEHNR and CDR2 as FQNEAQ (reference sequence). The CDR3 covers 15 residues. The V end was cut by 5 bases, the J end by 8 bases, with 18 bases between. The CDR3 sequence: CASSTTGMITEKLFF. The CDR3 DNA is TGTGCCAGCAGCACTACAGGGATGATTACGGAAAAACTGTTTTTT.

The chain uses TRBV2 and TRBJ1-6, with D tentatively TRBD1 (5 bases). This CDR3 contains 15 residues. Per the germline V gene, CDR1 is SNHLY and CDR2 is FYNNEI. The germline V and J ends were trimmed by 6 bases and 0 bases, with 9 bases remaining between them. The CDR3 nucleotides are TGTGCCAGCAGAAGACAGAGCTCCTATAATTCACCCCTCCACTTT. Amino acids: CASRRQSSYNSPLHF.

J is TRBJ2-3 and V is TRBV5-1, with D perhaps TRBD2 (5 bases). V was cut by 4 bases and J by 0 bases, with 9 bases left in between. This CDR3 has 14 residues. Germline CDR1 reads SGHRS; CDR2 reads YFSETQ. CDR3: CASSLGDSTDTQYF. CDR3 bases: TGCGCCAGCAGCCTGGGAGATAGCACAGATACGCAGTATTTT.

The chain combines TRBV11-1 with TRBJ2-1, with 10 positions matching TRBD2. Looked up from germline, CDR1 is SGHAT and CDR2 is FQDESV (reference sequence). The trim removed 4 bases at V and 3 bases at J, leaving 6 bases unmatched. The CDR3 extends over 16 amino acids. The CDR3 region has the DNA TGTGCCAGCAGCTCTGCTCTAGCGGGGGACTACAATGAGCAGTTCTTC. As protein: CASSSALAGDYNEQFF.

This chain joins TRBV5-1 and TRBJ2-5; 10 nucleotides agree with TRBD2. V shed 2 bases and J 2 bases; nucleotides not matched to a gene: 12. The CDR3 covers 18 residues. Looked up from germline, CDR1 is SGHRS and CDR2 is YFSETQ. The CDR3 spells CASSLTIQLAGRQETQYF. CDR3 bases: TGCGCCAGCAGCTTAACGATACAACTAGCGGGGCGTCAAGAGACCCAGTACTTC. The variable domain in full, with the rest retrieved from reference TRBV5-1 and TRBJ2-5, is KAGVTQTPRYLIKTRGQQVTLSCSPISGHRSVSWYQQTPGQGLQFLFEYFSETQRNKGNFPGRFSGRQFSNSRSEMNVSTLELGDSALYLCASSLTIQLAGRQETQYFGPGTRLLVL.

The rearrangement links TRBV2 to TRBJ2-5; TRBD1 is a possible D gene (5 bases). Germline CDR1 is SNHLY and CDR2 is FYNNEI. The CDR3 length is 15 residues. With 3 bases removed from V and 7 bases from J, the gap between germline ends came to 18 bases. In nucleotides, the CDR3 is TGTGCCAGCAGTGATCCAAGGGGTATTCAGGCGACCCAGTACTTC. This encodes CASSDPRGIQATQYF.

The chain employs TRBV2 and TRBJ1-2; D not resolved. V dropped 5 bases and J dropped 8 bases, with 12 bases sitting between them. CDR1 and CDR2 from the germline V gene are SNHLY and FYNNEI. This CDR3 contains 12 residues. The CDR3 is CASSTGVEGYTF. CDR3 DNA: TGTGCCAGCAGTACCGGGGTGGAAGGCTACACCTTC.

The chain has TRBV12-5 and TRBJ2-7; D uncertain. The V end was cut by 1 base, the J end by 0 bases, with 4 bases between. Germline CDR1 reads LGHNT; CDR2 reads FRNRAP. The CDR3 consists of 13 residues. The DNA for the CDR3 is TGTGCTAGTGGTTTGGACAGCTCCTACGAGCAGTACGTC. Translation: CASGLDSSYEQYV.

This clone was seen just once. The gene calls are TRBV11-2 and TRBJ1-1; D is perhaps TRBD1 (6 bases). The V end lost 5 bases, the J end lost 11 bases, and 12 bases lay between the germline ends. Germline CDR1 SGHAT, CDR2 FQNNGV. The CDR3 is made up of 11 amino acids. The chain's CDR3 is CASSTDRRAFF. CDR3 sequence (DNA): TGTGCCAGCAGCACGGACAGACGCGCTTTCTTT.

This chain connects TRBV10-3 to TRBJ2-3; D is uncertain. Between the trimmed V and J ends, which lost 3 bases and 6 bases, there was a span of 16 bases. CDR1 and CDR2 (germline): ENHRY, SYGVKD. The CDR3 runs to 15 residues. The CDR3 nucleotides read TGTGCCATCAGTGATCCCCGGGTAGCACCCGATACGCAGTATTTT. This sequence encodes CAISDPRVAPDTQYF.

The rearrangement joins TRBV5-6 to TRBJ1-1, with D possibly matching TRBD1 (6 bases). V lost 5 bases, J lost 1 base, and 21 bases lay in between. This CDR3 is 17 amino acids long. Per the germline V gene, CDR1 is SGHDT and CDR2 is YYEEEE. CDR3 amino acids: CASRSFSGHRKNTEAFF. In DNA, the CDR3 is TGTGCCAGCAGATCCTTCTCGGGACACCGTAAGAACACTGAAGCTTTCTTT.

J is TRBJ2-7 and V is TRBV2; D gene unclear. Between the trimmed V and J ends, which lost 8 bases and 1 base, there was a span of 9 bases. CDR1 and CDR2 from the germline V gene are SNHLY and FYNNEI. This CDR3 is 12 amino acids long. CDR3 DNA sequence: TGTGCCAGCCAGGATAGGTCCTACGAGCAGTACTTC. Residues: CASQDRSYEQYF.

The gene calls are TRBV10-3 and TRBJ2-5, with 11 bases that match TRBD2. The J segment lost 4 bases and the V segment lost 5 bases, leaving 6 bases of the junction unmatched. Germline V gene lookup returns CDR1 ENHRY and CDR2 SYGVKD. This CDR3 spans 15 amino acids. The CDR3 sequence is CAISHSGGALETQYF. CDR3 bases: TGTGCCATCAGTCATAGCGGGGGGGCCTTAGAGACCCAGTACTTC.

V usage is TRBV5-1 and J usage is TRBJ2-5; no clear D. V lost 4 bases and J lost 1, with 8 bases in between. The CDR3 is made up of 13 amino acids. Germline V lookup: CDR1 SGHRS, CDR2 YFSETQ. The CDR3 nucleotides read TGCGCCAGCAGCAAAGACCCCCAAGAGACCCAGTACTTC. Encoded protein: CASSKDPQETQYF.

This clone appeared a few times. The chain is built from TRBV2 and TRBJ1-2, with TRBD1 as a possible D gene (5 bases). V dropped 8 bases and J dropped 4 bases, with 17 bases sitting between them. The CDR3 has 14 amino acids. Germline CDR1 SNHLY, CDR2 FYNNEI. CDR3 in amino acids: CASARLTDSYGYTF. DNA of the CDR3: TGTGCCAGCGCCCGGCTGACAGATAGCTATGGCTACACCTTC.

The chain couples TRBV5-1 to TRBJ2-5; maybe TRBD2 (6 bases). Looked up from germline, CDR1 is SGHRS and CDR2 is YFSETQ. With 4 bases removed from V and 4 bases from J, the gap between germline ends came to 20 bases. This CDR3 is built from 16 residues. The CDR3 DNA reads TGCGCCAGCAGCGCATGGGGGGAGCAGAGTGTAGAGACCCAGTACTTC. The encoded protein is CASSAWGEQSVETQYF.

The chain combines TRBV11-3 with TRBJ1-1; 9 nucleotides align to TRBD1. The CDR3 runs 15 residues. Unmatched junction bases numbered 6, after V lost 5 bases and J lost 2 bases. The germline V gene encodes CDR1 SGHNT and CDR2 YENEEA. The CDR3 DNA reads as TGTGCCAGCAGCCTCACGGGACAGGGTAACACTGAAGCTTTCTTT. This sequence encodes CASSLTGQGNTEAFF.

The table lists this clone with a count of one. The rearrangement links TRBV7-9 to TRBJ1-4; 9 bases match TRBD1. In germline, CDR1 is SEHNR, CDR2 FQNEAQ (reference sequence). After removal of 0 bases from V and 6 bases from J, the junction contained 2 bases not matched to a gene. CDR3 length: 15 residues. The CDR3 loop is CASSLAGQGDEKLFF. CDR3 nucleotide sequence: TGTGCCAGCAGCTTAGCGGGACAGGGTGATGAAAAACTGTTTTTT.

The genes are TRBV29-1 and TRBJ1-1; 8 nucleotides line up with TRBD1. This CDR3 comprises 15 residues. V gave up 7 bases and J gave up 0 bases; unmatched junction bases: 10. Germline CDR1 is SQVTM and CDR2 is ANQGSEA. The CDR3 sequence: CSAGQGWGMNTEAFF. The DNA for the CDR3 is TGCAGCGCTGGACAGGGATGGGGGATGAACACTGAAGCTTTCTTT. Full variable domain (remainder filled in from reference TRBV29-1 and TRBJ1-1): SAVISQKPSRDICQRGTSLTIQCQVDSQVTMMFWYRQQPGQSLTLIATANQGSEATYESGFVIDKFPISRPNLTFSTLTVSNMSPEDSSIYLCSAGQGWGMNTEAFFGQGTRLTVV.

The rearrangement links TRBV7-9 to TRBJ1-2; possible D gene TRBD1, 6 bases. Per the germline V gene, CDR1 is SEHNR and CDR2 is FQNEAQ (reference sequence). The ends were cut back, 5 bases at V and 8 bases at J, with 21 bases in the middle. The CDR3 sequence is 15 residues long. CDR3 loop: CASSPTGTVTSGYTF. The CDR3 DNA reads as TGTGCCAGCAGCCCTACAGGGACCGTAACTTCGGGCTACACCTTC.

Only a few counts were recorded for this clone. This sequence joins TRBV5-1 and TRBJ2-3; D is perhaps TRBD1 (6 bases). Trimming pared 4 bases from V and 4 bases from J, leaving 10 bases between. CDR1 SGHRS and CDR2 YFSETQ come from the germline V gene. The length of the CDR3 is 13 residues. Here the CDR3 DNA reads TGCGCCAGCAGCGGCTGGACAGCAGATACGCAGTATTTT. Translation: CASSGWTADTQYF.